This T cell receptor beta chain was retrieved from a study of cytomegalovirus exposure and HLA in healthy donors. Study outcomes and limitations: Presence/absence analyses supposed approximately even sequencing depth among donors.

The primer mix had 60 Vbeta and 13 Jbeta primers. The protocol was immunoSEQ multiplex PCR, while the TCRdb copy is restricted to in-frame clones and leaves out a portion. The sample lists 62,000 or so clones, 87% seen once, with roughly 1.5% in the top ten. This clone was observed a single time. Its specificity is not known. Germline values: CDR1 SGHTA, CDR2 FQGNSA. The V gene end was trimmed by 4 bases and the J gene end by 3 bases; junction bases not matched to a gene: 8. The CDR3 sequence is 15 residues long. The chain recombines TRBV7-2 with TRBJ2-5; 7 bases are a match to TRBD2. This clonotype originated in a young man in good health and CMV-seronegative. The source material was PBMCs. In nucleotides, the CDR3 is TGTGCCAGCAGCTCCCCCCGGCTAGCGGAAGAGACCCAGTACTTC. Its translation: CASSSPRLAEETQYF.